This TCR beta chain stems from a study of blood T cell repertoires in COVID-19. Study as a whole: The samples span acute and convalescent COVID-19 from the United States, Italy and Spain. Sample material is recorded as cDNA or gDNA derived from T cells, B-cell-depleted T cells, or PBMCs.

This CDR3 contains 15 residues. Unmatched junction bases numbered 7, after V lost 5 bases and J lost 5 bases. Germline assignment: CDR1 MNHEY and CDR2 SVGAGI. Original analysis: Amplification of reference gene primers provided the estimated nucleated cell counts. Using immunoSEQ multiplex PCR, the repertoire was profiled, and TCRdb retains in-frame clones only, with some absent. The V and J calls and the clone size are those of that table, but D and trimming were determined from the DNA. This sample yields tens of thousands of clones, of which roughly 72% are seen a single time; approximately 45% belongs to the top ten.

The sample consisted of peripheral blood. The genes are TRBV6-5 and TRBJ1-2, with 11 bases matching TRBD1. The receptor was isolated from a woman of 80 years or more with acute or convalescent COVID-19. The CDR3 nucleotides are TGTGCCAGCAGTCAGGGGACAGGGGGAGGTTATGGCTACACCTTC. Translated, it gives CASSQGTGGGYGYTF.